These 3 T cell receptor beta chains originate from one sample sequenced in a study of human T cells and chemical hapten exposure. TCRdb processed the RACE reads anew with MiXCR; each CDR3 protein has one entry. The sample records around 360,000 distinct CDR3 sequences, about 6% being singletons. Documented time point: patch test 2, 6 weeks after DPC sensitization. Indicated treatment: therapeutic diphenylcyclopropenone sensitization with weekly scalp DPC. This specimen consisted of whole blood, obtained in connection with sensitization to the hapten diphenylcyclopropenone (DPC). The source of these receptors is a woman younger than 35 with alopecia areata. Some clones in this sample may be carry-over from other donors' samples.

This clonotype was seen ten or more times. DNA of the CDR3: TGTGCCAGCAGTAGGGGGACAGACTACGAGCAGTACTTC. Translated, it gives CASSRGTDYEQYF. The V call is TRBV28, the J call TRBJ2-7; 7 bases map to TRBD1. Unmatched junction bases numbered 4, after V lost 5 bases and J lost 3 bases. This CDR3 has 13 residues. Per germline, CDR1 MDHEN and CDR2 SYDVKM.

This chain links TRBV10-3 with TRBJ2-7; D could derive from TRBD1 or TRBD2 (6 bases each). This CDR3 has 13 residues. Looked up from germline, CDR1 is ENHRY and CDR2 is SYGVKD. With 2 bases removed from V and 2 bases from J, the gap between germline ends came to 7 bases. CDR3 sequence: CAISEGGPYEQYF. The CDR3 DNA reads as TGTGCCATCAGTGAGGGGGGGCCCTACGAGCAGTACTTC.

V usage is TRBV7-2 and J usage is TRBJ1-4, with D possibly matching TRBD1 (5 bases). The CDR3 extends over 14 amino acids. The V end lost 5 bases, the J end lost 4 bases, and 11 bases lay between the germline ends. Germline V lookup: CDR1 SGHTA, CDR2 FQGNSA. CDR3: CASSVDSINEKLFF. The CDR3 DNA follows: TGTGCCAGCAGCGTTGACAGTATTAATGAAAAACTGTTTTTT.